This TCR beta chain was profiled in a study of blood T cells in healthy people across ages. A second PCR, run for roughly 6 to 11 cycles, used a sample-barcoded 5' primer plus a J-beta primer mix. Via MiXCR, TCRdb re-called the 5' RACE reads, giving one row per CDR3 protein. Of 800,000 to 900,000 distinct CDR3 sequences listed, less than 80% are singletons. Overall study results and limits: The recorded TCR beta diversity per million T cells decreased in a roughly linear manner with age.

The CDR3 contains 13 residues. CDR1 DFQATT and CDR2 SNEGSKA come from the germline V gene (reference sequence). Trimming at V came to 5 bases and at J to 4 bases, leaving 6 bases not matched to a gene. Drawn from each donor were 8.5 to 10 milliliters of peripheral blood. Turning to this clonotype: The target antigen is unknown.

This sequence joins TRBV20-1 and TRBJ2-5; 8 bases line up with TRBD1. The specimen was blood. The sequence derives from a man in his thirties or forties in good health. Here the CDR3 reads CSASGTGSETQYF. The CDR3 nucleotides read TGCAGTGCTTCCGGGACAGGATCAGAGACCCAGTACTTC.